The 6 T cell receptor beta chains given below trace back to one sample, sequenced in a study of blood T cell repertoires in COVID-19. The table came from immunoSEQ multiplex PCR; TCRdb's copy has only in-frame clones and leaves some out. This sample has approximately 110,000 clones, with around 84% found just once. Sequenced sample: peripheral blood. The receptors originated from a woman of 80 years or more with acute or convalescent COVID-19.

The J gene is TRBJ2-7, the V gene TRBV18; D perhaps matches TRBD1 (5 bases). The CDR3 runs to 15 residues. The germline V gene has CDR1 KGHSH and CDR2 LQKENI. Trimming took off 2 bases at V and 6 bases at J, with 17 bases between the two ends. This CDR3 is CASSPSSRREGEQYF. The CDR3 coding sequence is TGTGCCAGCTCACCATCCTCCCGCAGGGAAGGCGAGCAGTACTTC.

The V and J genes are TRBV30 and TRBJ2-1, with 11 bases aligning to TRBD2. CDR3 length: 16 amino acids. The V and J ends lost 6 bases and 4 bases, in that order; junction bases with no gene match: 11. In germline, CDR1 is GTSNPN, CDR2 SVGIG (reference sequence). The CDR3 nucleotides read TGTGCCTGCAACCCGAAGGGACTAGCGGATTACAATGAGCAGTTCTTC. It specifies CACNPKGLADYNEQFF.

The CDR3 sequence is CASSYGTGTAQPQHF. As DNA, the CDR3 is TGTGCCAGCAGTTACGGGACAGGAACCGCACAGCCCCAGCATTTT. The rearrangement joins TRBV6-6 to TRBJ1-5; the match to TRBD1 covers 8 bases. The CDR3 extends over 15 amino acids. Trimming at V came to 2 bases and at J to 7 bases, leaving 7 bases not matched to a gene. In germline, CDR1 is MNHNY, CDR2 SVGAGI (reference sequence).

The V gene is TRBV19, the J gene TRBJ2-6; possibly TRBD2 for D (6 bases). Germline CDR1 is LNHDA and CDR2 is SQIVND (reference sequence). The CDR3 extends over 16 amino acids. V was trimmed by 6 bases and J by 1 base, leaving 13 bases between them. CDR3 in amino acids: CASRPDGLSGANVLTF. The CDR3 DNA is TGTGCCAGTAGGCCCGACGGACTATCTGGGGCCAACGTCCTGACTTTC.

This sequence joins TRBV3-1 (or the pseudogene TRBV3-2) and TRBJ1-5, with D hard to call. The germline V gene encodes CDR1 LGHDT and CDR2 YNNKEL (reference sequence). V gave up 0 bases and J gave up 6 bases, with 9 bases separating them. The CDR3 has 14 residues. CDR3 residues: CASSQDVGSQPQHF. For the CDR3, the DNA is TGTGCCAGCAGCCAAGATGTAGGGAGTCAGCCCCAGCATTTT.

The J gene is TRBJ1-2, the V gene TRBV27; D remains ambiguous. Between the trimmed V and J ends, which lost 3 bases and 8 bases, there was a span of 13 bases. CDR1 is MNHEY, CDR2 SMNVEV, per germline (reference sequence). CDR3 size: 13 residues. The CDR3 DNA sequence: TGTGCCAGCAGTTTTTGGTCGTCCGGGGGCTACACCTTC. Residues: CASSFWSSGGYTF.